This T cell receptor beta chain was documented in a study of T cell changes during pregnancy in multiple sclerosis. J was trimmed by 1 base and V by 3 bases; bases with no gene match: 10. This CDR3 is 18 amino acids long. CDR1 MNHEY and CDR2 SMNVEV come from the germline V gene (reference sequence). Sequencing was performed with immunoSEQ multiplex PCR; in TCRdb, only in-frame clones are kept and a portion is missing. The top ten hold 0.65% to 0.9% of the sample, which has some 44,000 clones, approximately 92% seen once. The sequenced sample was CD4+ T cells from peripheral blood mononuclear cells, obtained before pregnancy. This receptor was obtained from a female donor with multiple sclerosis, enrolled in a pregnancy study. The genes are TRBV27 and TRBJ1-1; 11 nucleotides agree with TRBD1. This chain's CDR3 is CASSFSVGTGGTNTEAFF. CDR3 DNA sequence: TGTGCCAGCAGTTTCTCCGTCGGGACAGGGGGTACGAACACTGAAGCTTTCTTT.